This T cell receptor beta chain was sequenced for a study of identical twins. Study observations and caveats: Within monozygotic twins, out-of-frame TCR alpha sharing was underestimated by the models.

TCRdb re-called the 5' RACE reads through MiXCR, storing one row per CDR3 protein. The sample consists of over 200,000 distinct CDR3 sequences, less than 9.5% of them appearing once. This CDR3 comprises 12 residues. CDR1 is LNHNV, CDR2 YYDKDF, per germline (reference sequence). Trimming took 3 bases from V and 4 from J, leaving 6 bases between them. In regard to this clonotype: Its cognate antigen is unknown.

The sequenced material came from memory (CD45RO+) T cells sorted from blood. This receptor was identified in a woman between 18 and 29 years old in good health. The chain combines TRBV15 with TRBJ2-5; no reliable D call. The CDR3 loop reads CATSSRVETQYF. The CDR3 coding sequence is TGTGCCACCAGCAGTAGAGTAGAGACCCAGTACTTC. Together with reference TRBV15 and TRBJ2-5, the CDR3 gives the full variable domain: DAMVIQNPRYQVTQFGKPVTLSCSQTLNHNVMYWYQQKSSQAPKLLFHYYDKDFNNEADTPDNFQSRRPNTSFCFLDIRSPGLGDTAMYLCATSSRVETQYFGPGTRLLVL.